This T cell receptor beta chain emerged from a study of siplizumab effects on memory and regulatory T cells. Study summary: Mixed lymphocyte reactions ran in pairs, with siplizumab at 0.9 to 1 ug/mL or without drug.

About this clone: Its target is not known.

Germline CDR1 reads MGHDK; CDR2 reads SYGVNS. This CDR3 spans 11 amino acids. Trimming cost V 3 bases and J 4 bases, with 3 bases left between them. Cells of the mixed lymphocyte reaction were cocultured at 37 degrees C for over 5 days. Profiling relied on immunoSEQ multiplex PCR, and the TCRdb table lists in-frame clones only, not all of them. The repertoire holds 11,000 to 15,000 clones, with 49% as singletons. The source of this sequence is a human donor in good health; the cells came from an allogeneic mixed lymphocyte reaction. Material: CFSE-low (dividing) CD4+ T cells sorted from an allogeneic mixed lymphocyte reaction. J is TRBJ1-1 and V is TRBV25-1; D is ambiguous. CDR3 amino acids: CASSDRTEAFF. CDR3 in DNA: TGTGCCAGCAGTGACCGCACTGAAGCTTTCTTT. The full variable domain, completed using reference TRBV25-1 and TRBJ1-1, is EADIYQTPRYLVIGTGKKITLECSQTMGHDKMYWYQQDPGMELHLIHYSYGVNSTEKGDLSSESTVSRIRTEHFPLTLESARPSHTSQYLCASSDRTEAFFGQGTRLTVV.